The present T cell receptor beta chain was sequenced within a study of T cells in women clearing cervical HPV infection. As for the study in general: Case blood was drawn a median about 150 days after lesion detection. Findings and limits, study-wide: Repertoire richness, not evenness, was significantly elevated in CIN3+ cases versus controls.

Clones were sequenced by immunoSEQ multiplex PCR, and TCRdb holds only the in-frame ones, with some missing. The sample totals approximately 13,000 clones; its top ten clones hold roughly 20%. The CDR3 spans 15 residues. Trimming took 3 bases from V and 5 from J, leaving 14 bases between them. The V gene's germline CDR1 is MNHNS and CDR2 SASEGT. Its frequency marks this clone as medium-sized. Its antigen is unidentified. Read coverage stops 3 residues before the CDR3 terminus; the germline J gene supplies the remainder. Sequencing input: blood buffy coat. This rearrangement joins TRBV6-1 to TRBJ2-4; D not certain. This sequence originates from a woman between 18 and 70 years old with a cervical HPV16 infection that either progressed to CIN3+ or cleared (not recorded which). CDR3 DNA, as far as it was read: TGTGCCAGCAGTGAGCAGAGAAGCCAGGAAAACATT. It specifies CASSEQRSQENI. The complete CDR3 reads CASSEQRSQENIQYF.